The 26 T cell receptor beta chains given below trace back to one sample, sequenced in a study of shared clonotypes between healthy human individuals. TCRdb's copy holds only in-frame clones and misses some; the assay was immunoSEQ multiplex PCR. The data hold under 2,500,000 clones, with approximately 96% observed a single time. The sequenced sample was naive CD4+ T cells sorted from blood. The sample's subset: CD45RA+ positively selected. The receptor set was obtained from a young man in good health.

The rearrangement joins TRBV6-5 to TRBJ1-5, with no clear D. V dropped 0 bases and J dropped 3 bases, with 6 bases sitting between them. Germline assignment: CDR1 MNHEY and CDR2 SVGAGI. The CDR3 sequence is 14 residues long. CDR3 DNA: TGTGCCAGCAGTTACTCAGGGTACAATCAGCCCCAGCATTTT. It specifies CASSYSGYNQPQHF.

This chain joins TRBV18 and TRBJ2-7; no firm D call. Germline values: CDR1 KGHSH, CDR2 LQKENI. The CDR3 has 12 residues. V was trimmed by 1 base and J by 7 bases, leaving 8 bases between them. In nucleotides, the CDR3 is TGTGCCAGCTCACCACAGCAGGTTGAGCAGTACTTC. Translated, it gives CASSPQQVEQYF.

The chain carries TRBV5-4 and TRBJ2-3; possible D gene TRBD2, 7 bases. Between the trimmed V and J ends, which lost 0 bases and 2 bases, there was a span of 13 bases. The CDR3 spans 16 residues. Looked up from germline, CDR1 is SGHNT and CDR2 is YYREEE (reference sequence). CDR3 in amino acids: CASSLGAGAVTDTQYF. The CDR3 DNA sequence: TGTGCCAGCAGCTTGGGCGCGGGGGCGGTCACAGATACGCAGTATTTT.

The CDR3 sequence is CASSQDSSGTGGYGNTIYF. For the CDR3, the DNA is TGTGCCAGCAGCCAAGATAGTTCCGGGACAGGGGGATATGGAAACACCATATATTTT. The J gene is TRBJ1-3, the V gene TRBV14; 11 bases align to TRBD1. The CDR3 consists of 19 residues. CDR1 and CDR2 from the germline V gene are SGHDN and FVKESK. V was clipped by 0 bases and J by 3 bases; unmatched bases: 10.

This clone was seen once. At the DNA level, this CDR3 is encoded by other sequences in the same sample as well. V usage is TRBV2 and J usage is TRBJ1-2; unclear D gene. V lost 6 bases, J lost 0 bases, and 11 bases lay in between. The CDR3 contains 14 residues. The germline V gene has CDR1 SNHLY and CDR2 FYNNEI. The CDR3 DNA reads TGTGCCAGCAGCCTCAGCGGGGCTAACTATGGCTACACCTTC. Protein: CASSLSGANYGYTF.

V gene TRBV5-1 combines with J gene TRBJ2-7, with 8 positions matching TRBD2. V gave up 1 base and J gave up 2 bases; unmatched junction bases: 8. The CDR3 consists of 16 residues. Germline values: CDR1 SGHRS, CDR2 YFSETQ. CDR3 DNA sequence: TGCGCCAGCAGCTTGACCCCTCGGACTAGCCCCTACGAGCAGTACTTC. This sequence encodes CASSLTPRTSPYEQYF.

The chain's CDR3 is CASSLVRESGEQYF. DNA for the CDR3: TGTGCCAGCAGCTTAGTGCGGGAATCTGGCGAGCAGTACTTC. The rearrangement uses TRBV7-2 and TRBJ2-7, with a weak D call TRBD2 (6 bases). Germline V gives CDR1 SGHTA, CDR2 FQGNSA. V lost 1 base and J 6 bases, leaving 13 bases between the germline ends. CDR3 length equals 14 residues.

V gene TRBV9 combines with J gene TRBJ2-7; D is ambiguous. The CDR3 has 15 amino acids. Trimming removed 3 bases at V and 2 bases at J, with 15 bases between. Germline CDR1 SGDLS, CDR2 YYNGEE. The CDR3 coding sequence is TGTGCCAGCAGCGCCTACCCTACGGCGACCTACGAGCAGTACTTC. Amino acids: CASSAYPTATYEQYF.

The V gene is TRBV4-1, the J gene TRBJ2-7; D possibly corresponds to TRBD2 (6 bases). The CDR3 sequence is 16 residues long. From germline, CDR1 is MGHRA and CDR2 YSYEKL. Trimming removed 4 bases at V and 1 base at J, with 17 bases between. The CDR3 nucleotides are TGCGCCAGCAGCCCCAACGTGCGGGAAATGTCCTACGAGCAGTACTTC. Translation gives CASSPNVREMSYEQYF.

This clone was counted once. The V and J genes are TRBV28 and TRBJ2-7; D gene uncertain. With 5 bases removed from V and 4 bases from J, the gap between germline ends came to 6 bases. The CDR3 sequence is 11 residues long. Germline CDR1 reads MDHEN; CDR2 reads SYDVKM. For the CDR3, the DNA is TGTGCCAGCAGTCACCGGTACGAGCAGTACTTC. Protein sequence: CASSHRYEQYF.

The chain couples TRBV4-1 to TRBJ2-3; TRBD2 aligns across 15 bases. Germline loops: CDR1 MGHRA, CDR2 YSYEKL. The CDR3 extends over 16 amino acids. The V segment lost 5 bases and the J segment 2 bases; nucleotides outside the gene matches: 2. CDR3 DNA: TGCGCCAGCAGCAGGACTAGCGGGGGGGCCACAGATACGCAGTATTTT. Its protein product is CASSRTSGGATDTQYF.

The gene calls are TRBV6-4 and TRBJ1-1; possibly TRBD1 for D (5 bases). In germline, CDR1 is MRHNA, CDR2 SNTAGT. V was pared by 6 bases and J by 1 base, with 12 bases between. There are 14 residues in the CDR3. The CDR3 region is CASRAETGNTEAFF. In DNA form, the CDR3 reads TGTGCCAGCAGAGCCGAAACAGGGAACACTGAAGCTTTCTTT.

The CDR3 reads CASSVAASGGDEQYF. In nucleotides, the CDR3 is TGTGCCAGCAGCGTAGCAGCTAGCGGGGGGGACGAGCAGTACTTC. V gene TRBV9 combines with J gene TRBJ2-7, with 12 bases aligning to TRBD2. CDR1 is SGDLS and CDR2 is YYNGEE in the germline V gene. V trimming: 0 bases; J trimming: 5 bases; junction bases outside the gene matches: 3. The CDR3 has 15 residues.

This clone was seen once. DNA for the CDR3: TGCGCCAGCAGCCAACCGGGAGAAAAACTGTTTTTT. Its translation: CASSQPGEKLFF. The J gene is TRBJ1-4, the V gene TRBV4-1; no clear D. The CDR3 runs 12 residues. CDR1 is MGHRA and CDR2 is YSYEKL in the germline V gene. The V and J ends lost 2 bases and 8 bases respectively, with 6 bases between them.

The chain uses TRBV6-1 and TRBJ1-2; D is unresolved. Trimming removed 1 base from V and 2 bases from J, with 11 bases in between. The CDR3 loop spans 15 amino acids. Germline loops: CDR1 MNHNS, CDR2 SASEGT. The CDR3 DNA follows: TGTGCCAGCAGTGAAGGTCGGCAAGGGAACTATGGCTACACCTTC. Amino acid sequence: CASSEGRQGNYGYTF.

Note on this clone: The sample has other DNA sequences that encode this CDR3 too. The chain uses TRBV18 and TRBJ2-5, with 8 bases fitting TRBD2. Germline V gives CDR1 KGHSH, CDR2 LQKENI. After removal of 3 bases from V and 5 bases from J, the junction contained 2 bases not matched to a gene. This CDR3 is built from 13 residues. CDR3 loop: CASSPAGGETQYF. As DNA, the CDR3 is TGTGCCAGCTCACCCGCGGGGGGCGAGACCCAGTACTTC.

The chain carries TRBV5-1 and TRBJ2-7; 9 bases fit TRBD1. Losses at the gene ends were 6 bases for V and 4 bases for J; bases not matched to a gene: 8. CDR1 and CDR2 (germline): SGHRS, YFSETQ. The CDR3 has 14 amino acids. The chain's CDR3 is CASTTGGRPYEQYF. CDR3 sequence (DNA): TGCGCCAGCACGACAGGGGGGCGACCGTACGAGCAGTACTTC.

DNA for the CDR3: TGTGCCAGCTCTAGGGACAGGGAGGGATCACCCCTCCACTTT. This translates into CASSRDREGSPLHF. The rearrangement joins TRBV6-5 to TRBJ1-6; 9 bases line up with TRBD1. This CDR3 spans 14 amino acids. Trimming took 8 bases from V and 10 from J; bases not matched to a gene: 9. From germline, CDR1 is MNHEY and CDR2 SVGAGI.

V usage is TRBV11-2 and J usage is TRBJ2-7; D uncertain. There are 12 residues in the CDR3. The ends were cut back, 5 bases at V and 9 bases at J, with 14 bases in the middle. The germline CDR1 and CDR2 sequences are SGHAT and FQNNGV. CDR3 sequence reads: CASSPGRVVQYF. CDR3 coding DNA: TGTGCCAGCAGCCCAGGTCGGGTTGTGCAGTACTTC.

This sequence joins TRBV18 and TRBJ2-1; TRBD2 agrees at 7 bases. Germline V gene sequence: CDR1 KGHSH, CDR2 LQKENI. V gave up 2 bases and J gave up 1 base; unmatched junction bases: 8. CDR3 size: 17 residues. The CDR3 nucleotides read TGTGCCAGCTCACCAAGCCCGGCGGGAGTTTCCTACAATGAGCAGTTCTTC. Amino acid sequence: CASSPSPAGVSYNEQFF. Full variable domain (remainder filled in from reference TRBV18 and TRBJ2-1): NAGVMQNPRHLVRRRGQEARLRCSPMKGHSHVYWYRQLPEEGLKFMVYLQKENIIDESGMPKERFSAEFPKEGPSILRIQQVVRGDSAAYFCASSPSPAGVSYNEQFFGPGTRLTVL.

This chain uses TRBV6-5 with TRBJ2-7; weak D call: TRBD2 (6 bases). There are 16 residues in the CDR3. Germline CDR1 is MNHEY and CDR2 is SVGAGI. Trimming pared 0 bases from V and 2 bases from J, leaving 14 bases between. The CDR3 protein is CASSYSGGNLPYEQYF. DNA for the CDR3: TGTGCCAGCAGTTACTCGGGCGGGAACCTCCCCTACGAGCAGTACTTC.

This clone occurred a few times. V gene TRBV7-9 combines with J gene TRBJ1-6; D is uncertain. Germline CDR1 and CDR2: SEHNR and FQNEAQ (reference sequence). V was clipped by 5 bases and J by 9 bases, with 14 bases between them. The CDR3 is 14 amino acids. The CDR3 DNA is TGTGCCAGCAGCCACGCTTATCAGTTTTCACCCCTCCACTTT. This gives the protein CASSHAYQFSPLHF.

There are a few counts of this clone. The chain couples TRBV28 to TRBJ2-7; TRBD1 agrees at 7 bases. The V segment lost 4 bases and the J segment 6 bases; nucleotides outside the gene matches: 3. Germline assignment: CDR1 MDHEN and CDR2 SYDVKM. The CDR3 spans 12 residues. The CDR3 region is CASSSQGSEQYF. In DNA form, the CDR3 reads TGTGCCAGCAGTTCACAGGGGAGCGAGCAGTACTTC.

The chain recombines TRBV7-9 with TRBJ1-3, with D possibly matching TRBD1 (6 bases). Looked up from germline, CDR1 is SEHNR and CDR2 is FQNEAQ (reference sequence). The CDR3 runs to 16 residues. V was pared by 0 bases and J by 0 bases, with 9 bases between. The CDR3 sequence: CASSLADRSSGNTIYF. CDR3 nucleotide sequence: TGTGCCAGCAGCTTAGCAGACAGGAGCTCTGGAAACACCATATATTTT.

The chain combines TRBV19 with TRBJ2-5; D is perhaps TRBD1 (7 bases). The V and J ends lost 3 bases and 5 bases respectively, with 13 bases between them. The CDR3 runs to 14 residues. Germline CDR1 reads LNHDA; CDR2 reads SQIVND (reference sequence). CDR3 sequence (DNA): TGTGCCAGTAGTATTGGAGGGGGCTTTGAGACCCAGTACTTC. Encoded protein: CASSIGGGFETQYF.

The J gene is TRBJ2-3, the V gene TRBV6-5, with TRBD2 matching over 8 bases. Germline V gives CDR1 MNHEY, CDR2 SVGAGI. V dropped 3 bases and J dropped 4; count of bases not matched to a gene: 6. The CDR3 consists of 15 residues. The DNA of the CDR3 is TGTGCCAGCAGTTATGGAGCGGGAGTGGCAGATACGCAGTATTTT. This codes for CASSYGAGVADTQYF.